A selection of T cell receptor beta chains follows, all from one sample in a study of shared clonotypes between healthy human individuals. TCRdb's table, derived via immunoSEQ multiplex PCR, lists solely in-frame clones and lacks some. This table has millions of clones, over 85% appearing once. Material: naive CD4+ T cells sorted from blood. These receptors all stem from a man in his late teens or twenties in good health. Both conserved end residues are part of each CDR3. The D gene is left open where the match is weak. Clone size is stated in some rows and not others, as once, few, many or a class when expanded.

13,TRBJ1-2,-,TRBV2,-,CASSEGGVNGYTF,TGTGCCAGCAGTGAGGGGGGCGTTAATGGCTACACCTTC
13,TRBJ2-7,-,TRBV7-2,-,CASSLERTYEQYF,TGTGCCAGCAGCTTAGAGCGGACCTACGAGCAGTACTTC
14,TRBJ2-2,TRBD1,TRBV10-2,-,CASRDRANTGELFF,TGCGCCAGCAGAGACAGGGCGAACACCGGGGAGCTGTTTTTT
15,TRBJ1-5,-,TRBV6-1,-,CASSEARGSEQPQHF,TGTGCCAGCAGTGAAGCAAGGGGTTCGGAACAGCCCCAGCATTTT
15,TRBJ1-2,-,TRBV30,-,CAWKSRPLANYGYTF,TGTGCCTGGAAGTCCCGACCGCTAGCTAACTATGGCTACACCTTC
19,TRBJ2-6,TRBD1,TRBV30,-,CAWRIPWGQGVSGANVLTF,TGTGCCTGGAGAATACCGTGGGGACAGGGGGTCTCTGGGGCCAACGTCCTGACTTTC
16,TRBJ2-3,-,TRBV28,-,CASSFGRGTNTDTQYF,TGTGCCAGCAGTTTCGGCAGGGGAACGAACACAGATACGCAGTATTTT
15,TRBJ1-5,-,TRBV7-2,once,CASSLKEGGNQPQHF,TGTGCCAGCAGCTTAAAAGAGGGTGGCAATCAGCCCCAGCATTTT
12,TRBJ2-7,-,TRBV5-5,-,CASSLVQSEQYF,TGTGCCAGCAGCTTGGTTCAGTCCGAGCAGTACTTC
16,TRBJ2-2,-,TRBV7-8,-,CASSVRLGKNTGELFF,TGTGCCAGCAGCGTTCGACTCGGAAAGAACACCGGGGAGCTGTTTTTT
13,TRBJ2-4,-,TRBV6-1,-,CASGSSAKNIQYF,TGTGCCAGCGGGAGCTCAGCCAAAAACATTCAGTACTTC
15,TRBJ2-1,TRBD2,TRBV7-9,-,CASSAPGLAAGEQFF,TGTGCCAGCAGCGCGCCAGGCCTAGCGGCAGGTGAGCAGTTCTTC
13,TRBJ2-3,-,TRBV6-1,-,CASTPDGTDTQYF,TGTGCCAGCACTCCGGACGGAACAGATACGCAGTATTTT
13,TRBJ1-2,TRBD1,TRBV7-9,-,CASSVTGGYGYTF,TGTGCCAGCAGCGTTACAGGGGGCTATGGCTACACCTTC
14,TRBJ1-1,-,TRBV14,-,CASSVQGVNTEAFF,TGTGCCAGCAGCGTACAGGGTGTAAACACTGAAGCTTTCTTT
16,TRBJ2-5,TRBD2,TRBV5-4,-,CASSLEASGGGQTQYF,TGTGCCAGCAGCTTGGAGGCTAGCGGGGGAGGACAGACCCAGTACTTC
14,TRBJ1-3,-,TRBV5-6,-,CASSLPTAGNTIYF,TGTGCCAGCAGCTTGCCGACAGCTGGAAACACCATATATTTT
16,TRBJ2-2,-,TRBV7-9,-,CASSLTSKNPTGELFF,TGTGCCAGCAGCTTAACTAGCAAGAACCCCACCGGGGAGCTGTTTTTT
13,TRBJ1-1,-,TRBV6-5,-,CASSPQRGTEAFF,TGTGCCAGCAGTCCCCAGAGAGGCACTGAAGCTTTCTTT
16,TRBJ2-2,-,TRBV5-5,-,CASSLGTRSSTGELFF,TGTGCCAGCAGCTTGGGGACACGATCTTCGACCGGGGAGCTGTTTTTT
16,TRBJ1-5,-,TRBV19,-,CASSIGGAYSNQPQHF,TGTGCCAGTAGTATAGGGGGGGCTTATAGCAATCAGCCCCAGCATTTT
13,TRBJ2-7,-,TRBV30,-,CAWAINLSGEQYF,TGTGCCTGGGCGATAAATCTAAGCGGCGAGCAGTACTTC
12,TRBJ2-2,-,TRBV28,-,CASSLITGELFF,TGTGCCAGCAGTCTAATCACCGGGGAGCTGTTTTTT
13,TRBJ2-7,-,TRBV5-8,-,CASSLRQSYEQYF,TGTGCCAGCAGCTTAAGGCAATCCTACGAGCAGTACTTC
16,TRBJ2-7,-,TRBV28,-,CASTIGGDGQFYEQYF,TGTGCCAGCACCATAGGAGGGGATGGACAGTTCTACGAGCAGTACTTC
15,TRBJ2-3,TRBD2,TRBV5-5,-,CASSLAGGSTDTQYF,TGTGCCAGCAGCTTAGCGGGGGGTTCCACAGATACGCAGTATTTT
13,TRBJ1-5,-,TRBV18,-,CASSPVENQPQHF,TGTGCCAGCTCACCAGTGGAAAATCAGCCCCAGCATTTT
13,TRBJ1-3,-,TRBV6-1,once,CATRNSGGNTIYF,TGTGCCACCCGAAACAGCGGTGGAAACACCATATATTTT
15,TRBJ2-3,TRBD2,TRBV6-4,-,CASSTYGGGQDTQYF,TGTGCCAGCAGTACCTACGGGGGGGGGCAAGATACGCAGTATTTT
16,TRBJ1-6,-,TRBV11-3,-,CASSHRAPSYNSPLHF,TGTGCCAGCAGCCACAGGGCCCCCTCCTATAATTCACCCCTCCACTTT
16,TRBJ1-2,-,TRBV6-5,once,CASSYSFTGTAGGYTF,TGTGCCAGCAGTTACTCGTTCACCGGGACGGCGGGTGGCTACACCTTC
14,TRBJ2-7,TRBD1,TRBV6-6,once,CASSQGQGAYEQYF,TGTGCCAGCAGTCAAGGACAGGGGGCCTACGAGCAGTACTTC
13,TRBJ1-5,TRBD1,TRBV2,-,CASTTGQNQPQHF,TGTGCCAGCACGACAGGGCAAAATCAGCCCCAGCATTTT
11,TRBJ2-7,-,TRBV6-5,-,CASSLGREWHF,TGTGCCAGCAGTCTCGGCCGGGAGTGGCACTTC